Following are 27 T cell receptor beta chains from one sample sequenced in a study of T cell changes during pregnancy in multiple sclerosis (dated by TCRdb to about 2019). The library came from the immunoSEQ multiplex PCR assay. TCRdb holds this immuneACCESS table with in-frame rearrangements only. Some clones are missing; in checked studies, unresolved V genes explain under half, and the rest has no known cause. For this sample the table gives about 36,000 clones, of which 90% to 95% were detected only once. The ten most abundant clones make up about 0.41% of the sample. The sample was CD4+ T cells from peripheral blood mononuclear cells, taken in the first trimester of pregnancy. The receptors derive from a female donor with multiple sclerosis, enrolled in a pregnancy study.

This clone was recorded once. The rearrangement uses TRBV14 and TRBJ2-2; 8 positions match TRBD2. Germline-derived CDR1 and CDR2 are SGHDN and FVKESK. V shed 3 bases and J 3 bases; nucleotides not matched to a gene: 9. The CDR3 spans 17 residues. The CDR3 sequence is CASSHPGLAKYTGELFF. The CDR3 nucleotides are TGTGCCAGCAGCCATCCCGGACTAGCCAAATACACCGGGGAGCTGTTTTTT.

The CDR3 region has the DNA TGTGCCAGTAGTACCTTTGGAGACAGGGGGCTCGGCACTGAAGCTTTCTTT. Its translation is CASSTFGDRGLGTEAFF. V is TRBV19 and J is TRBJ1-1; 10 bases map to TRBD1. CDR1 is LNHDA, CDR2 SQIVND, per germline (reference sequence). The trim removed 4 bases at V and 4 bases at J, leaving 12 bases unmatched. This CDR3 region has 17 residues.

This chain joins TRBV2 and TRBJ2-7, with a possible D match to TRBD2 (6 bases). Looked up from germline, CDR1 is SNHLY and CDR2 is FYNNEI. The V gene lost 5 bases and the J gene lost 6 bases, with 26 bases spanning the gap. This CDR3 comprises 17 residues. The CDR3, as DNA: TGTGCCAGCAGTTCTCCGGGACTCACCCGACGGACTCCCGAGCAGTACTTC. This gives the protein CASSSPGLTRRTPEQYF.

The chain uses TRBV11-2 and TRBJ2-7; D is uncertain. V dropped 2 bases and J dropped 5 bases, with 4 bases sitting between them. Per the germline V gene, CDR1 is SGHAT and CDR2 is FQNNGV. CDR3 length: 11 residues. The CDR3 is CASSLRNEQYF. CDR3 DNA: TGTGCCAGCAGCTTACGTAACGAGCAGTACTTC.

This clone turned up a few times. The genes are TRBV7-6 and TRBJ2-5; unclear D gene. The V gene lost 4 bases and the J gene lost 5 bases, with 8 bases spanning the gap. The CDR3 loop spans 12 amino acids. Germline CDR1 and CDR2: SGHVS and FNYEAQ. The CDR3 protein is CASSSLGETQYF. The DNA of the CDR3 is TGTGCCAGCAGCTCGCTCGGGGAGACCCAGTACTTC.

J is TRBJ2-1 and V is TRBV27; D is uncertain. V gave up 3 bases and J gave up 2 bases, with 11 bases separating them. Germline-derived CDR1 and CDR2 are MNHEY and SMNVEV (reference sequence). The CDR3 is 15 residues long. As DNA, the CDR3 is TGTGCCAGCAGTTTCTACCCCTTAACCTACAATGAGCAGTTCTTC. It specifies CASSFYPLTYNEQFF.

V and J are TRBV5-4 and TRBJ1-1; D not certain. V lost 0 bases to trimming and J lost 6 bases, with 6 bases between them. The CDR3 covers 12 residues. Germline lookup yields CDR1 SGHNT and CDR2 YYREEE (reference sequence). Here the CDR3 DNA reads TGTGCCAGCAGCTTGGAGGGAGCTGAAGCTTTCTTT. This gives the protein CASSLEGAEAFF.

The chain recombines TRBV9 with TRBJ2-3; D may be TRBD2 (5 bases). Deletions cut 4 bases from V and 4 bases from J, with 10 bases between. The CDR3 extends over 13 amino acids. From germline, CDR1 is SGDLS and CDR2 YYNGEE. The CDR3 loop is CASSSGRSDTQYF. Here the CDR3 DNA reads TGTGCCAGCAGCTCTGGGAGATCAGATACGCAGTATTTT.

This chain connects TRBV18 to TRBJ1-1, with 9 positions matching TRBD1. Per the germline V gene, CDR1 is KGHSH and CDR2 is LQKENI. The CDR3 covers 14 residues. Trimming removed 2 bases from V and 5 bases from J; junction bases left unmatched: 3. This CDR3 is CASSPDRGGTEAFF. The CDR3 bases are TGTGCCAGCTCACCAGACAGGGGGGGGACTGAAGCTTTCTTT. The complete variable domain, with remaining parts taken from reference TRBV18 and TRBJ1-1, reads NAGVMQNPRHLVRRRGQEARLRCSPMKGHSHVYWYRQLPEEGLKFMVYLQKENIIDESGMPKERFSAEFPKEGPSILRIQQVVRGDSAAYFCASSPDRGGTEAFFGQGTRLTVV.

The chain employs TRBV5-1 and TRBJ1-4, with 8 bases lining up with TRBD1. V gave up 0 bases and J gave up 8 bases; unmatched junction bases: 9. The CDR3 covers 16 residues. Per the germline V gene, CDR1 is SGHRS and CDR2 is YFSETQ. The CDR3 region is CASSLGQGARVEKLFF. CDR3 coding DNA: TGCGCCAGCAGCTTGGGGCAGGGGGCCCGAGTAGAAAAACTGTTTTTT.

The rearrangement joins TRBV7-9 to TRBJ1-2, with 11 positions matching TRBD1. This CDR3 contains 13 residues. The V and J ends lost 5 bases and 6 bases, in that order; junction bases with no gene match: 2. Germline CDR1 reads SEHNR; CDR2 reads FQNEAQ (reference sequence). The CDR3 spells CASSRTGGDGYTF. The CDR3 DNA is TGTGCCAGCAGCCGGACAGGGGGCGATGGCTACACCTTC.

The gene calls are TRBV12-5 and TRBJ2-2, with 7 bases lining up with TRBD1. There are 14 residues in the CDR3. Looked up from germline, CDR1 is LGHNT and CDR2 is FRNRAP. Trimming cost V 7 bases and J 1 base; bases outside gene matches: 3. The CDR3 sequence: CASARTGNTGELFF. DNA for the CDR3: TGTGCTAGTGCCCGGACAGGGAACACCGGGGAGCTGTTTTTT. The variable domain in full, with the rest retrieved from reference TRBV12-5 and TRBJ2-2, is DARVTQTPRHKVTEMGQEVTMRCQPILGHNTVFWYRQTMMQGLELLAYFRNRAPLDDSGMPKDRFSAEMPDATLATLKIQPSEPRDSAVYFCASARTGNTGELFFGEGSRLTVL.

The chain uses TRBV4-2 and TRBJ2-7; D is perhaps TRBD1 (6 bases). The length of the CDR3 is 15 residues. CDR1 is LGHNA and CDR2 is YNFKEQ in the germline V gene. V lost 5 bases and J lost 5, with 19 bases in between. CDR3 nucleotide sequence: TGTGCCAGCAGCGACGGCTGGGGGCCGGGGAACGAGCAGTACTTC. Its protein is CASSDGWGPGNEQYF.

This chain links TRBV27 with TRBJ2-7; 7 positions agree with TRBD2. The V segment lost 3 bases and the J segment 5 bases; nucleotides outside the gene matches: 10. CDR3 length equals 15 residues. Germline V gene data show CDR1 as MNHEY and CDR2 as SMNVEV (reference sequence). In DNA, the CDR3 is TGTGCCAGCAGTTTCCAGCGGGATTGGGTCCACGAGCAGTACTTC. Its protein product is CASSFQRDWVHEQYF.

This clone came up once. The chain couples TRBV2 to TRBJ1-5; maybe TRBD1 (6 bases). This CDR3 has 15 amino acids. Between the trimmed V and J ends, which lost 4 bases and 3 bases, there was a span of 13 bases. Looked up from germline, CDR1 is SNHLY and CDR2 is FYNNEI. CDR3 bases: TGTGCCAGCAGTGGGACCGCGGGGGCCAATCAGCCCCAGCATTTT. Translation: CASSGTAGANQPQHF.

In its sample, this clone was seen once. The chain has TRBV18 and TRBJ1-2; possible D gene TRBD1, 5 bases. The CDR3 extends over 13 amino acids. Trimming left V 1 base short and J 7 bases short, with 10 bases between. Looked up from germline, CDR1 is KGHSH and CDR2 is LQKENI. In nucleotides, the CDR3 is TGTGCCAGCTCACCACAGGGGAATACTGGCTACACCTTC. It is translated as CASSPQGNTGYTF.

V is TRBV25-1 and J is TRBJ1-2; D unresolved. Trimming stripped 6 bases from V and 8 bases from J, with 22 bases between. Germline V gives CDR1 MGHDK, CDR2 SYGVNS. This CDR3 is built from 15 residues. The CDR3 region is CASSPPLEGIRGYTF. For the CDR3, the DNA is TGTGCCAGCAGCCCCCCCCTTGAGGGAATTCGGGGCTACACCTTC.

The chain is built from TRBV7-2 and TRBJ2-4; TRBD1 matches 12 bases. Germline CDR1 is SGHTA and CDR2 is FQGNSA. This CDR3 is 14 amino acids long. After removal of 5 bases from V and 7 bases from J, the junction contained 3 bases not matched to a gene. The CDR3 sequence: CASSPGTGGNIQYF. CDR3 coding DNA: TGTGCCAGCAGCCCCGGGACAGGGGGCAACATTCAGTACTTC.

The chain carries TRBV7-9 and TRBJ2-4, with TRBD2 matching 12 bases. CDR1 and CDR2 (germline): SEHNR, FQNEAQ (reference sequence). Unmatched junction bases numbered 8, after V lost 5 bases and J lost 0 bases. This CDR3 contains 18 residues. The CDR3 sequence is CASSTPLAGGTAKNIQYF. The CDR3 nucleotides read TGTGCCAGCAGCACCCCACTAGCGGGAGGCACAGCCAAAAACATTCAGTACTTC.

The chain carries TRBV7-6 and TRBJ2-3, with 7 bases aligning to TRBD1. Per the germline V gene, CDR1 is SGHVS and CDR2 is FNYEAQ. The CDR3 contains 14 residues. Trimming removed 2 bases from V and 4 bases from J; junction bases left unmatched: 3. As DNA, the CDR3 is TGTGCCAGCAGCTTAAGACAGGGCCCAGATACGCAGTATTTT. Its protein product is CASSLRQGPDTQYF.

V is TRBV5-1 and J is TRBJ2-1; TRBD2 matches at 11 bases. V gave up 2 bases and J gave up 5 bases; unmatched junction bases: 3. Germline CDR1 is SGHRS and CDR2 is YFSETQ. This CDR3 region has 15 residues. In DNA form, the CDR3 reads TGCGCCAGCAGCTTCGGGACTAGCGGAGACAATGAGCAGTTCTTC. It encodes CASSFGTSGDNEQFF. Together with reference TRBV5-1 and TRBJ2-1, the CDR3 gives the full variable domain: KAGVTQTPRYLIKTRGQQVTLSCSPISGHRSVSWYQQTPGQGLQFLFEYFSETQRNKGNFPGRFSGRQFSNSRSEMNVSTLELGDSALYLCASSFGTSGDNEQFFGPGTRLTVL.

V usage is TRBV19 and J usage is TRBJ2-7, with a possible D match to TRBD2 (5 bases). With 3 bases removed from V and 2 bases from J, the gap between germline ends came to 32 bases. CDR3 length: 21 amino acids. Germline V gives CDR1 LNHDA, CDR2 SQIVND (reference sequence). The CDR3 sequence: CASSMALPGGLTPTSPYEQYF. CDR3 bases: TGTGCCAGTAGTATGGCGCTCCCTGGAGGTTTAACTCCCACGTCTCCCTACGAGCAGTACTTC. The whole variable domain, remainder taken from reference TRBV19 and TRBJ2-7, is DGGITQSPKYLFRKEGQNVTLSCEQNLNHDAMYWYRQDPGQGLRLIYYSQIVNDFQKGDIAEGYSVSREKKESFPLTVTSAQKNPTAFYLCASSMALPGGLTPTSPYEQYFGPGTRLTVT.

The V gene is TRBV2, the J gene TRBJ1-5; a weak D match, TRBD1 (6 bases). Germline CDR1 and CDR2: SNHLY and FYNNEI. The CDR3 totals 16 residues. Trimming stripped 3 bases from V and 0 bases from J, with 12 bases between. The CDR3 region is CASSEERQASNQPQHF. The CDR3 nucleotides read TGTGCCAGCAGTGAGGAACGACAGGCTAGCAATCAGCCCCAGCATTTT.

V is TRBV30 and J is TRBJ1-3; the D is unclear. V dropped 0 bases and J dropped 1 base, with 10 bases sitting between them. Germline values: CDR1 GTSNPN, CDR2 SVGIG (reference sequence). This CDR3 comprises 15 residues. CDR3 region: CAWSVRGPSGNTIYF. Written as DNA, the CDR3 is TGTGCCTGGAGTGTACGCGGCCCTTCTGGAAACACCATATATTTT.

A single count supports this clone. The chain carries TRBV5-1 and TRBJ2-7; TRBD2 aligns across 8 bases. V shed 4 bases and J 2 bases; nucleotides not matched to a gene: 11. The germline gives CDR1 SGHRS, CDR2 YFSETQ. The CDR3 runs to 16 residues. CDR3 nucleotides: TGCGCCAGCAGCCCGGGGGGTAGCGGGAAAGCCTACGAGCAGTACTTC. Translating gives CASSPGGSGKAYEQYF.

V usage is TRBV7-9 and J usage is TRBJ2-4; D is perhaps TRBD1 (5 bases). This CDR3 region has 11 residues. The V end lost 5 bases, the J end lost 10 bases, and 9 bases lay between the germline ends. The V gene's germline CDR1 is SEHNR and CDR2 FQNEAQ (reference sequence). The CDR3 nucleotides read TGTGCCAGCAGCGTACAGGTGATTCAGTACTTC. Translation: CASSVQVIQYF.

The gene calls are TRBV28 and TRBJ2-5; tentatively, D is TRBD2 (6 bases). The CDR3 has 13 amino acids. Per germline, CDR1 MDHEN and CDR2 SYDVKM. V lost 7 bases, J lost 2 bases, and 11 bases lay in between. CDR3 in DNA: TGTGCCAGCACCACCCGGGGGCAAGAGACCCAGTACTTC. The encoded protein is CASTTRGQETQYF. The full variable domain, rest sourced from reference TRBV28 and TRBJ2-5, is DVKVTQSSRYLVKRTGEKVFLECVQDMDHENMFWYRQDPGLGLRLIYFSYDVKMKEKGDIPEGYSVSREKKERFSLILESASTNQTSMYLCASTTRGQETQYFGPGTRLLVL.